The 24 T cell receptor beta chains given below trace back to one sample, sequenced in a study of beta chain features in type 1 diabetes. For these TCRs, the target antigens are not known. Sequencing targeted expressed TCRB transcripts, as all isolated RNA had been reverse transcribed. The data were produced by immunoSEQ multiplex PCR, yet TCRdb's version contains in-frame clones alone and is incomplete. This table holds just over 15,000 clones, almost 70% found once. Study-wide points: For Type 1 diabetes patients, all four CD4+ subsets carried TCRB CDR3s that were moderately but significantly shorter.

Sequenced sample: Tregs from blood. All receptors come from a man aged 25 to 40 with type 1 diabetes.

The rearrangement joins TRBV5-1 to TRBJ1-2; D gene unclear. This CDR3 contains 14 residues. V was cut by 4 bases and J by 7 bases, with 17 bases left in between. Looked up from germline, CDR1 is SGHRS and CDR2 is YFSETQ. This CDR3 is CASSQNRQPTGYTF. The CDR3 DNA sequence: TGCGCCAGCAGCCAGAACCGACAACCCACTGGCTACACCTTC.

The chain joins TRBV30 to TRBJ2-7, with 7 bases lining up with TRBD2. The CDR3 spans 16 residues. With V trimmed by 1 base and J by 5 bases, 14 bases remained unmatched. Germline V gives CDR1 GTSNPN, CDR2 SVGIG (reference sequence). The chain's CDR3 is CAWSALGLAVRNEQYF. As DNA, the CDR3 is TGTGCCTGGAGTGCCCTGGGGCTAGCGGTAAGAAACGAGCAGTACTTC.

This sequence joins TRBV6-5 and TRBJ2-5; TRBD1 matches at 9 bases. With the DNA end fitting TRBJ2-7 better, the J assignment may be wrong. This CDR3 is 14 amino acids long. Looked up from germline, CDR1 is MNHEY and CDR2 is SVGAGI. CDR3 region: CASSYRDRVYEQYF. CDR3 coding DNA: TGTGCCAGCAGTTACCGGGACAGGGTATACGAGCAGTACTTC.

The rearrangement uses TRBV4-1 and TRBJ1-5; TRBD1 aligns across 10 bases. The junction had 11 bases not matched to a gene; V was cut back by 3 bases and J by 0 bases. Per germline, CDR1 MGHRA and CDR2 YSYEKL. CDR3 length: 19 amino acids. The CDR3 spells CASSQRTTGGPISNQPQHF. The CDR3 region has the DNA TGCGCCAGCAGCCAGCGGACGACAGGGGGCCCCATTAGCAATCAGCCCCAGCATTTT.

V gene TRBV30 combines with J gene TRBJ2-7; TRBD2 might be the D (6 bases). V lost 5 bases, J lost 0 bases, and 14 bases lay in between. CDR3 length: 14 amino acids. Germline V gives CDR1 GTSNPN, CDR2 SVGIG (reference sequence). The CDR3 DNA sequence: TGTGCCTGGGGGAGGACCTTCGGCTCCTACGAGCAGTACTTC. Residues: CAWGRTFGSYEQYF.

The CDR3 nucleotides read TGTGCCAAACGGACTAGCGGGGGGCGCGCTCAAGAGACCCAGTACTTC. Translated, it gives CAKRTSGGRAQETQYF. This sequence joins TRBV10-3 and TRBJ2-5; TRBD2 matches at 14 bases. V lost 10 bases and J lost 2; bases outside the gene matches: 9. Germline lookup yields CDR1 ENHRY and CDR2 SYGVKD. This CDR3 is 16 amino acids long.

V gene TRBV5-1 combines with J gene TRBJ2-3; a weak D match, TRBD1 (5 bases). V dropped 2 bases and J dropped 2 bases, with 12 bases sitting between them. Germline CDR1 and CDR2: SGHRS and YFSETQ. The CDR3 contains 15 residues. The CDR3 here is CASSLDSVPTDTQYF. The CDR3 nucleotides are TGCGCCAGCAGCTTAGACAGCGTCCCCACAGATACGCAGTATTTT. Supplemented by reference TRBV5-1 and TRBJ2-3, the full variable domain reads KAGVTQTPRYLIKTRGQQVTLSCSPISGHRSVSWYQQTPGQGLQFLFEYFSETQRNKGNFPGRFSGRQFSNSRSEMNVSTLELGDSALYLCASSLDSVPTDTQYFGPGTRLTVL.

CDR3 region: CATSRGISSYGYTF. CDR3 bases: TGTGCCACCAGCAGAGGAATTAGCAGCTATGGCTACACCTTC. V is TRBV15 and J is TRBJ1-2; D uncertain. The CDR3 is made up of 14 amino acids. Between the trimmed V and J ends, which lost 1 base and 4 bases, there was a span of 10 bases. Germline CDR1 is LNHNV and CDR2 is YYDKDF (reference sequence).

This chain uses TRBV7-9 with TRBJ2-1; 9 bases fit TRBD2. Germline V lookup: CDR1 SEHNR, CDR2 FQNEAQ (reference sequence). This CDR3 has 17 residues. After removal of 4 bases from V and 8 bases from J, the junction contained 15 bases not matched to a gene. CDR3 in amino acids: CASSSRYTVAGVHEQFF. CDR3 coding DNA: TGTGCCAGCAGCTCCCGCTATACGGTAGCGGGAGTCCATGAGCAGTTCTTC.

This clone was detected once. The CDR3 loop reads CASSPPEGRGIQYF. In nucleotides, the CDR3 is TGTGCCAGCAGTCCCCCTGAGGGCCGAGGCATTCAGTACTTC. V usage is TRBV25-1 and J usage is TRBJ2-4, with a weak D call TRBD2 (5 bases). V dropped 5 bases and J dropped 9 bases, with 17 bases sitting between them. The CDR3 is 14 amino acids. The germline V gene encodes CDR1 MGHDK and CDR2 SYGVNS.

This chain uses TRBV27 with TRBJ2-5, with 10 bases identical to TRBD2. Germline loops: CDR1 MNHEY, CDR2 SMNVEV (reference sequence). V gave up 4 bases and J gave up 5 bases; unmatched junction bases: 10. The CDR3 consists of 16 residues. CDR3 DNA sequence: TGTGCCAGCAGTTCCTTAGCGGGAGGCCTGGTGGAGACCCAGTACTTC. Translating gives CASSSLAGGLVETQYF.

This clone showed up just once. The gene calls are TRBV5-1 and TRBJ2-5; D not certain. The J call may be mistaken, given a closer DNA end match to TRBJ2-7. The CDR3 runs 12 residues. Germline V gene data show CDR1 as SGHRS and CDR2 as YFSETQ. This CDR3 is CASSLGDYEQYF. The CDR3 nucleotides read TGCGCCAGCAGCTTGGGCGACTACGAGCAGTACTTC.

The chain combines TRBV5-1 with TRBJ2-1; TRBD1 is a possible D gene (6 bases). CDR1 is SGHRS and CDR2 is YFSETQ in the germline V gene. The CDR3 extends over 14 amino acids. The V end was cut by 0 bases, the J end by 5 bases, with 9 bases between. CDR3 nucleotide sequence: TGCGCCAGCAGCTTGGGACAGGTTAACAATGAGCAGTTCTTC. Translating gives CASSLGQVNNEQFF.

Only a few counts were recorded for this clone. V and J are TRBV6-1 and TRBJ2-1; tentative D call: TRBD2 (6 bases). Trimming removed 7 bases at V and 3 bases at J, with 10 bases between. The CDR3 runs 13 residues. The V gene's germline CDR1 is MNHNS and CDR2 SASEGT. CDR3 sequence: CASKGTFYNEQFF. CDR3 DNA sequence: TGTGCCAGCAAAGGGACTTTCTACAATGAGCAGTTCTTC.

The chain couples TRBV11-2 to TRBJ2-5, with 8 positions matching TRBD2. Germline V gives CDR1 SGHAT, CDR2 FQNNGV. J gave up 3 bases and V 8 bases, and 8 bases lay outside the gene matches. This CDR3 is 14 amino acids long. The DNA for the CDR3 is TGTGCCAGCCGACGCGGGGGGCTAAAAGAGACCCAGTACTTC. Translation: CASRRGGLKETQYF.

This clone was counted only a few times. J is TRBJ1-2 and V is TRBV5-4; D not resolved. The germline V and J ends were trimmed by 0 bases and 4 bases, with 13 bases remaining between them. The germline CDR1 and CDR2 sequences are SGHNT and YYREEE (reference sequence). The CDR3 contains 15 residues. The DNA of the CDR3 is TGTGCCAGCAGCTTGGGTCTGACAACTGGCTATGGCTACACCTTC. Protein product: CASSLGLTTGYGYTF.

This clone was detected only once. The chain has TRBV7-9 and TRBJ2-3; D is unclear. Germline V gene lookup returns CDR1 SEHNR and CDR2 FQNEAQ (reference sequence). The length of the CDR3 is 11 residues. V was clipped by 6 bases and J by 5 bases, with 6 bases between them. For the CDR3, the DNA is TGTGCCAGCAGTTTCATAGATACGCAGTATTTT. Protein: CASSFIDTQYF.

This clone has only a few counts. The V gene is TRBV5-1, the J gene TRBJ2-3; 16 nucleotides match TRBD2. V trimming: 0 bases; J trimming: 4 bases; junction bases outside the gene matches: 2. The CDR3 consists of 17 residues. The germline CDR1 and CDR2 sequences are SGHRS and YFSETQ. DNA for the CDR3: TGCGCCAGCAGCTTGGCGGGGACTAGCGGGGGGGCAGATACGCAGTATTTT. This gives the protein CASSLAGTSGGADTQYF.

This sequence joins TRBV5-1 and TRBJ2-5; 13 nucleotides agree with TRBD2. CDR1 is SGHRS and CDR2 is YFSETQ in the germline V gene. Germline trimming cut 5 bases from V and 5 bases from J; bases unmatched to any gene: 18. This CDR3 has 19 residues. The CDR3 DNA is TGCGCCAGCAGAGCCCGCCCCGGACTAGCGGGGGCACCCAAGGAGACCCAGTACTTC. It codes for CASRARPGLAGAPKETQYF.

The V call is TRBV11-2, the J call TRBJ2-2; D unclear. V was cut by 1 base and J by 2 bases, with 5 bases left in between. From germline, CDR1 is SGHAT and CDR2 FQNNGV. The CDR3 loop spans 14 amino acids. DNA of the CDR3: TGTGCCAGCAGCTTAGCACAAAACACCGGGGAGCTGTTTTTT. Translated, it gives CASSLAQNTGELFF.

By share, this clone counts as large. This chain joins TRBV11-2 and TRBJ2-6; the D gene is possibly TRBD1 (6 bases). CDR1 and CDR2 from the germline V gene are SGHAT and FQNNGV. The CDR3 totals 15 residues. The ends were cut back, 6 bases at V and 2 bases at J, with 11 bases in the middle. Here the CDR3 reads CASRTKGAGANVLTF. As DNA, the CDR3 is TGTGCCAGCAGAACCAAGGGGGCTGGGGCCAACGTCCTGACTTTC.

The chain uses TRBV6-1 and TRBJ2-4; D possibly corresponds to TRBD1 (7 bases). In germline, CDR1 is MNHNS, CDR2 SASEGT. The CDR3 has 13 residues. V lost 6 bases and J 3 bases, leaving 9 bases between the germline ends. CDR3 amino acids: CASSQGGKNIQYF. CDR3 DNA: TGTGCCAGCAGCCAGGGGGGCAAAAACATTCAGTACTTC.

The chain couples TRBV29-1 to TRBJ2-7; D not resolved. Germline V gene data show CDR1 as SQVTM and CDR2 as ANQGSEA. With 5 bases removed from V and 2 bases from J, the gap between germline ends came to 10 bases. The CDR3 is made up of 12 amino acids. CDR3: CSVSRGTYEQYF. As DNA, the CDR3 is TGCAGCGTTTCTAGAGGCACCTACGAGCAGTACTTC.

The chain carries TRBV5-1 and TRBJ2-7, with TRBD2 as a possible D gene (6 bases). V lost 3 bases, J lost 2 bases, and 15 bases lay in between. The CDR3 covers 15 residues. Germline CDR1 SGHRS, CDR2 YFSETQ. The CDR3 spells CASSSRGLSTYEQYF. The CDR3 nucleotides are TGCGCCAGCAGCTCCCGTGGACTATCCACCTACGAGCAGTACTTC.